This is a list of T cell receptor beta chains from one sample in a study of T-cell memory formation after mild COVID-19. MiXCR was run by TCRdb on the 5' RACE reads, yielding one entry per CDR3 protein. Of 580,000 or so distinct CDR3 sequences listed, 17% are singletons. What was sequenced was PBMCs or a T cell subset sorted from them (not recorded which). The receptor set was obtained from an adult woman who had mild COVID-19 (a few samples of this study predate the infection). Cell type and time point are not known. CDR3s include the opening cysteine and the closing phenylalanine or tryptophan. The D gene is left open where the match is weak.

v_gene	d_gene	len	j_gene	CDR3aa
TRBV24-1	NA	14	TRBJ1-2	CATSDLRANYGYTF
TRBV19	TRBD2	17	TRBJ2-2	CASRSILAGGWTGELFF
TRBV18	NA	13	TRBJ2-4	CASSPPGQNIQYF
TRBV5-6	TRBD2	17	TRBJ2-1	CASSLALLAGGYNEQFF
TRBV19	TRBD1	15	TRBJ2-3	CASKRDSVSTDTQYF
TRBV29-1	NA	15	TRBJ2-7	CSVEAGRGPSYEQYF
TRBV12-3/TRBV12-4	NA	13	TRBJ1-1	CASSLAYPTEAFF
TRBV9	NA	17	TRBJ2-6	CASSPQLLHSRANVLTF
TRBV7-2	NA	15	TRBJ2-3	CASSFAAPATDTQYF
TRBV2	NA	14	TRBJ2-1	CASSGVIVPGEQFF
TRBV20-1	NA	15	TRBJ1-1	CSARSLRGRNTEAFF
TRBV7-3	NA	15	TRBJ1-2	CASSPIGTDFYGYTF
TRBV29-1	NA	13	TRBJ2-1	CSVESPIYNEQFF
TRBV4-1	TRBD2	17	TRBJ2-3	CASSQVPTRGGQDTQYF
TRBV11-2	NA	13	TRBJ1-5	CASSSQGYQPQHF
TRBV12-3/TRBV12-4	TRBD1	17	TRBJ1-3	CASSDRDRGASGNTIYF
TRBV20-1	NA	16	TRBJ2-2	CSAREFGGGDTGELFF
TRBV3-1	NA	13	TRBJ2-3	CASSQDLGDTQYF
TRBV7-9	NA	14	TRBJ2-7	CASSSRKNPYEQYF
TRBV7-3	TRBD1	15	TRBJ1-6	CASSSGTGSNSPLHF
TRBV24-1	NA	16	TRBJ2-2	CATSDLVGPITGELFF
TRBV19	TRBD2	14	TRBJ2-1	CASSGLAGVGEQFF
TRBV3-1	NA	14	TRBJ2-5	CASSHPRGRETQYF
TRBV7-9	NA	15	TRBJ2-7	CASSLGGAGRNEQYF
TRBV21-1	NA	18	TRBJ2-6	CASSKSGQGGSGANVLTF
TRBV7-9	TRBD1	15	TRBJ1-6	CASSLGQLFYSPLHF
TRBV2	TRBD2	20	TRBJ2-1	CASSPPGLAGGYPSYNEQFF
TRBV11-3	NA	14	TRBJ1-1	CASSARSENTEAFF
TRBV12-3/TRBV12-4	NA	15	TRBJ1-1	CASSLMVPLNTEAFF
TRBV5-1	NA	14	TRBJ2-7	CASSFGAPTYEQYF
TRBV12-3/TRBV12-4	NA	15	TRBJ1-5	CASSLAVWGNQPQHF
TRBV6-5	NA	13	TRBJ1-1	CASSGRGNTEAFF
TRBV7-2	NA	16	TRBJ1-5	CASSLGLTFGNQPQHF
TRBV20-1	TRBD2	15	TRBJ2-1	CSATTDQRERYEQFF
TRBV7-8	TRBD2	17	TRBJ2-3	CASSQNGGAVSTDTQYF
TRBV12-3/TRBV12-4	TRBD2	16	TRBJ2-3	CASSSSSGYTTDTQYF
TRBV28	TRBD2	12	TRBJ2-1	CASSYKREGQFF
TRBV12-3/TRBV12-4	NA	15	TRBJ2-4	CASSFSRPKRNIQYF
TRBV24-1	NA	17	TRBJ1-5	CATSDSQRGGFLQPQHF
TRBV24-1	TRBD1	16	TRBJ1-5	CATSDPGQVPNQPQHF